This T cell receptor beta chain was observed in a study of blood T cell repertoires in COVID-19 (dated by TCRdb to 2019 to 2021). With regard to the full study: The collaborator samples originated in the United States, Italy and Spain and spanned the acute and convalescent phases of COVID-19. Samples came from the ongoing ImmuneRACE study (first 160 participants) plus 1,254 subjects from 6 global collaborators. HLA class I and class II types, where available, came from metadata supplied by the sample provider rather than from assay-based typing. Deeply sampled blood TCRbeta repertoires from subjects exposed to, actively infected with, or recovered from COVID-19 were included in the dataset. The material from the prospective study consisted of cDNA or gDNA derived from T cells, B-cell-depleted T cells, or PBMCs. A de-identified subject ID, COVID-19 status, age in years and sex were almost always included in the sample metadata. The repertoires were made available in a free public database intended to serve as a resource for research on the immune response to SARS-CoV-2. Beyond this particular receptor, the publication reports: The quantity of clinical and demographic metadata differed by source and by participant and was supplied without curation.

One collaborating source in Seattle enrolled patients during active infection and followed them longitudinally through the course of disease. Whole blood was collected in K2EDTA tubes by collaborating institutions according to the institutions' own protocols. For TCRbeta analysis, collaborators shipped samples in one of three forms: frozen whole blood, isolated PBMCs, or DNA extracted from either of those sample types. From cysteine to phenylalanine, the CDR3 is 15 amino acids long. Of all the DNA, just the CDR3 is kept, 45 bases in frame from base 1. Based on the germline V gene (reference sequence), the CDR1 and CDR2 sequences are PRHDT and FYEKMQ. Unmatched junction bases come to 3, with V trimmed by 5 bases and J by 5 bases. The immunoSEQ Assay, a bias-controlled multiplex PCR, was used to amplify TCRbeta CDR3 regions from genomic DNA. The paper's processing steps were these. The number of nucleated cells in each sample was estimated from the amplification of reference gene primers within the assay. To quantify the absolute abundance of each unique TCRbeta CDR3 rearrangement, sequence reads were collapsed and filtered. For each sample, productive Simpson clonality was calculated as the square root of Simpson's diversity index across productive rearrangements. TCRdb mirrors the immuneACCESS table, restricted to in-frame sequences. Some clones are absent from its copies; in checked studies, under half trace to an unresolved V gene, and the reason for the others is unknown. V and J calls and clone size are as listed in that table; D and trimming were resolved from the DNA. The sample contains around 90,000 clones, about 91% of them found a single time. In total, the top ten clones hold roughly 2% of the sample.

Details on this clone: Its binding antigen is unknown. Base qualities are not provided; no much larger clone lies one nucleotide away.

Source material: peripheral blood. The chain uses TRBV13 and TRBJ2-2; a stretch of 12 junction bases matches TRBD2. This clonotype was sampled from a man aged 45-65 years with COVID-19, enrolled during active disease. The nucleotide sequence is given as TGTGCCAGCAGCAAAGGGACTAGCGGGACCGGGGAGCTGTTTTTT. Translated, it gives CASSKGTSGTGELFF.